A single sample is the source of the 21 T cell receptor beta chains below, sequenced in a study of shared clonotypes between healthy human individuals (TCRdb year 2020). The library was prepared using the immunoSEQ multiplex PCR assay. What TCRdb holds here is the immuneACCESS table cut down to in-frame rearrangements. Part of the clones is not present; checked against another copy, under half of the missing clones reflect an unresolved V gene, and the others are unexplained. Within this sample are around 510,000 clones, with about 96% of them counted one time only. In total, the top ten clones hold 0.055% to 0.075% of the sample. Sequencing was carried out using naive CD4+ T cells sorted from blood. The sample's cell subset or site label, decoded: CD45RA+ positively selected. All receptors derive from a woman younger than 45 in good health.

The V call is TRBV2, the J call TRBJ2-7; possible D gene TRBD1, 6 bases. The CDR3 loop spans 14 amino acids. Trimming pared 8 bases from V and 1 base from J, leaving 15 bases between. Germline CDR1 reads SNHLY; CDR2 reads FYNNEI. The CDR3 here is CASEDGRGSYEQYF. CDR3 in DNA: TGTGCCAGCGAAGATGGCAGGGGATCCTACGAGCAGTACTTC.

This sequence joins TRBV28 and TRBJ2-7, with D unclear. The CDR3 contains 16 residues. CDR1 MDHEN and CDR2 SYDVKM come from the germline V gene. V was pared by 4 bases and J by 3 bases, with 19 bases between. The CDR3 DNA is TGTGCCAGCAGTTACCAACGTTGGGGTGAGAACTACGAGCAGTACTTC. Translating gives CASSYQRWGENYEQYF.

The gene calls are TRBV28 and TRBJ1-5; D is possibly TRBD1 (5 bases). The germline V gene has CDR1 MDHEN and CDR2 SYDVKM. The CDR3 spans 15 residues. The germline V and J ends were trimmed by 7 bases and 4 bases, with 17 bases remaining between them. The CDR3 sequence: CASTPAGAGNQPQHF. The CDR3 DNA reads TGTGCCAGCACCCCGGCCGGGGCCGGTAATCAGCCCCAGCATTTT.

J is TRBJ1-2 and V is TRBV28; the D gene is possibly TRBD1 (5 bases). The CDR3 extends over 14 amino acids. V lost 5 bases to trimming and J lost 1 base, with 11 bases between them. Germline V lookup: CDR1 MDHEN, CDR2 SYDVKM. DNA of the CDR3: TGTGCCAGCAGTCGCGGGGGGGTTAACTATGGCTACACCTTC. Translating it yields CASSRGGVNYGYTF.

The DNA of the CDR3 is TGTGCCAGCAGCTTAAAAGGTGAAAAACTGTTTTTT. Amino acid sequence: CASSLKGEKLFF. J is TRBJ1-4 and V is TRBV7-9; D not resolved. CDR3 length: 12 residues. Deletions cut 2 bases from V and 7 bases from J, with 5 bases between. Germline CDR1 is SEHNR and CDR2 is FQNEAQ (reference sequence).

The chain is built from TRBV10-2 and TRBJ2-1; tentative D call: TRBD1 (5 bases). The CDR3 sequence is 17 residues long. CDR1 is WSHSY and CDR2 is SAAADI in the germline V gene. Deletions cut 3 bases from V and 6 bases from J, with 21 bases between. The CDR3 DNA follows: TGCGCCAGCAGTGAAGGGCGGACAAACAAATATGGCAATGAGCAGTTCTTC. Encoded protein: CASSEGRTNKYGNEQFF.

The rearrangement links TRBV28 to TRBJ2-7, with a weak D call TRBD2 (6 bases). V was cut by 2 bases and J by 2 bases, with 16 bases left in between. The germline gives CDR1 MDHEN, CDR2 SYDVKM. The CDR3 is made up of 16 amino acids. The CDR3 reads CASSLRGLRSAYEQYF. The CDR3, as DNA: TGTGCCAGCAGTTTAAGGGGACTCCGTTCAGCCTACGAGCAGTACTTC.

The chain recombines TRBV18 with TRBJ2-2, with 11 bases fitting TRBD2. Losses at the gene ends were 4 bases for V and 2 bases for J; bases not matched to a gene: 12. Per germline, CDR1 KGHSH and CDR2 LQKENI. The CDR3 sequence is 19 residues long. The chain's CDR3 is CASSHGLAGPRGNTGELFF. The CDR3 nucleotides are TGTGCCAGCTCACATGGACTAGCGGGTCCCCGGGGCAACACCGGGGAGCTGTTTTTT.

V usage is TRBV5-8 and J usage is TRBJ2-2; 12 positions agree with TRBD2. Germline V gives CDR1 SGHTS, CDR2 YDEGEE. V trimming: 1 base; J trimming: 7 bases; junction bases outside the gene matches: 5. The CDR3 contains 16 residues. The CDR3 bases are TGTGCCAGCAGCTTGACTAGCGGGAGGTTGGACGGGGAGCTGTTTTTT. It specifies CASSLTSGRLDGELFF.

The chain uses TRBV7-7 and TRBJ2-2; no firm D call. Germline V gene sequence: CDR1 SSHAT, CDR2 FNYEAQ (reference sequence). Between the trimmed V and J ends, which lost 2 bases and 0 bases, there was a span of 10 bases. The CDR3 runs 16 residues. This chain's CDR3 is CASSLNPGANTGELFF. For the CDR3, the DNA is TGTGCCAGCAGCTTAAATCCGGGCGCGAACACCGGGGAGCTGTTTTTT.

The chain links TRBV2 to TRBJ2-5, with a possible D match to TRBD2 (6 bases). Germline V gene lookup returns CDR1 SNHLY and CDR2 FYNNEI. The V and J ends lost 10 bases and 5 bases respectively, with 20 bases between them. The CDR3 runs to 14 residues. The CDR3 loop reads CATKPNGGRETQYF. The CDR3 bases are TGTGCCACCAAACCCAACGGGGGACGGGAGACCCAGTACTTC.

The chain couples TRBV25-1 to TRBJ1-2; D is perhaps TRBD1 (5 bases). CDR1 is MGHDK, CDR2 SYGVNS, per germline. This CDR3 spans 16 amino acids. The V gene lost 2 bases and the J gene lost 5 bases, with 18 bases spanning the gap. The CDR3 DNA is TGTGCCAGCAGTGAACGAGGCAGGCTAGGGGCTTATGGCTACACCTTC. This encodes CASSERGRLGAYGYTF.

The genes are TRBV6-5 and TRBJ2-3; D uncertain. The V and J ends lost 4 bases and 7 bases respectively, with 6 bases between them. This CDR3 is built from 11 residues. Germline CDR1 and CDR2: MNHEY and SVGAGI. The CDR3 nucleotides are TGTGCCAGCAGTTCACTTAATACGCAGTATTTT. Protein: CASSSLNTQYF.

The V gene is TRBV28, the J gene TRBJ1-6; D gene ambiguous. CDR1 is MDHEN, CDR2 SYDVKM, per germline. Trimming took off 11 bases at V and 3 bases at J, with 17 bases between the two ends. The CDR3 is made up of 15 amino acids. This chain's CDR3 is CASGRTTNYNSPLHF. CDR3 DNA: TGTGCCTCGGGGAGGACCACTAACTATAATTCACCCCTCCACTTT.

This clone appeared once. The chain couples TRBV27 to TRBJ2-3; 10 bases match TRBD1. The CDR3 totals 16 residues. V was pared by 0 bases and J by 5 bases, with 5 bases of the junction left unmatched. Germline values: CDR1 MNHEY, CDR2 SMNVEV (reference sequence). The CDR3 protein is CASSLSATGGVDTQYF. Here the CDR3 DNA reads TGTGCCAGCAGTTTATCGGCGACAGGGGGCGTAGATACGCAGTATTTT.

V gene TRBV10-2 combines with J gene TRBJ1-4, with 8 bases lining up with TRBD1. The germline V gene has CDR1 WSHSY and CDR2 SAAADI. The CDR3 runs to 16 residues. V gave up 4 bases and J gave up 8 bases; unmatched junction bases: 12. The CDR3, as DNA: TGCGCCAGCAGTGGCCCCGACAGGGGTATACGGGAAAAACTGTTTTTT. Its translation is CASSGPDRGIREKLFF.

This clone was seen only once. The chain joins TRBV5-1 to TRBJ2-2; D perhaps matches TRBD1 (7 bases). Trimming removed 5 bases at V and 7 bases at J, with 12 bases between. The CDR3 is made up of 13 amino acids. Germline CDR1 and CDR2: SGHRS and YFSETQ. In DNA form, the CDR3 reads TGCGCCAGCAGGGAGGGGGCCATCGGGGAGCTGTTTTTT. It specifies CASREGAIGELFF.

The V call is TRBV6-6, the J call TRBJ1-5; D uncertain. The CDR3 is 13 amino acids. The germline V gene encodes CDR1 MNHNY and CDR2 SVGAGI (reference sequence). Between the trimmed V and J ends, which lost 5 bases and 4 bases, there was a span of 9 bases. CDR3 residues: CASSNKPNQPQHF. The CDR3 region has the DNA TGTGCCAGCAGTAACAAGCCGAATCAGCCCCAGCATTTT.

This chain connects TRBV7-9 to TRBJ1-5; TRBD1 agrees at 7 bases. CDR1 is SEHNR and CDR2 is FQNEAQ in the germline V gene (reference sequence). CDR3 length: 16 amino acids. V shed 1 base and J 7 bases; nucleotides not matched to a gene: 10. The CDR3 loop reads CASSLGGPGGGQPQHF. In DNA form, the CDR3 reads TGTGCCAGCAGCTTAGGAGGGCCAGGGGGGGGCCAGCCCCAGCATTTT. Full variable domain (outside the CDR3, taken from reference TRBV7-9 and TRBJ1-5): DTGVSQNPRHKITKRGQNVTFRCDPISEHNRLYWYRQTLGQGPEFLTYFQNEAQLEKSRLLSDRFSAERPKGSFSTLEIQRTEQGDSAMYLCASSLGGPGGGQPQHFGDGTRLSIL.

This clone appeared a single time. The chain employs TRBV7-2 and TRBJ2-6, with D uncertain. Germline values: CDR1 SGHTA, CDR2 FQGNSA. The CDR3 covers 14 residues. V was trimmed by 2 bases and J by 2 bases, leaving 4 bases between them. CDR3 sequence reads: CASSLPPGANVLTF. As DNA, the CDR3 is TGTGCCAGCAGCTTACCCCCTGGGGCCAACGTCCTGACTTTC.

In regard to this clone: This same CDR3 is encoded by further DNA sequences in the sample. The V and J genes are TRBV18 and TRBJ1-4, with TRBD1 matching over 9 bases. Germline-derived CDR1 and CDR2 are KGHSH and LQKENI. Trimming removed 0 bases from V and 4 bases from J; junction bases left unmatched: 0. The CDR3 sequence is 15 residues long. CDR3 region: CASSPPGQGNEKLFF. In DNA form, the CDR3 reads TGTGCCAGCTCACCACCGGGACAGGGTAATGAAAAACTGTTTTTT.